What follows is one T cell receptor beta chain and its context. Its antigen remains unknown. A sample-barcoded 5' primer and a J-beta primer mix were used in a second PCR of roughly 6 to 12 cycles. MiXCR, applied by TCRdb to the 5' RACE reads, yields one record per CDR3 protein. This table has hundreds of thousands of distinct CDR3 sequences, around 45% appearing once. The germline V gene encodes CDR1 SGHAT and CDR2 FQNNGV. The CDR3 contains 15 residues. Trimming took off 1 base at V and 0 bases at J, with 10 bases between the two ends. This entry belongs to a study of blood T cells in healthy people across ages. Findings and limits, study-wide: Among T cells, TCR beta diversity per million cells dropped roughly linearly as age rose. With donor CMV status unknown, expanded clonotype changes were possibly confounded.

The specimen sequenced was blood. The receptor comes from a man aged 60-69 years in good health. The V gene is TRBV11-2, the J gene TRBJ2-7, with D maybe TRBD2 (6 bases). Written as DNA, the CDR3 is TGTGCCAGCAGCTTAGCTCTAGCGAGCTCCTACGAGCAGTACTTC. Amino acid sequence: CASSLALASSYEQYF. The complete variable domain, with remaining parts taken from reference TRBV11-2 and TRBJ2-7, reads EAGVAQSPRYKIIEKRQSVAFWCNPISGHATLYWYQQILGQGPKLLIQFQNNGVVDDSQLPKDRFSAERLKGVDSTLKIQPAKLEDSAVYLCASSLALASSYEQYFGPGTRLTVT.